This TCR beta chain was profiled in a study of blood T cell repertoires in COVID-19. The sample holds a few counts of this clone. The Seattle patients, enrolled during active infection, were followed longitudinally. This CDR3 contains 17 residues. The ends were cut back, 3 bases at V and 1 base at J, with 17 bases in the middle. Germline-derived CDR1 and CDR2 are SNHLY and FYNNEI. Profiled with immunoSEQ multiplex PCR; TCRdb holds only in-frame clones, not every one. The sample includes approximately 350,000 clones, 89% of them seen just once. The source material was peripheral blood. The chain links TRBV2 to TRBJ2-3; D is unresolved. The TCR was taken from a woman in her twenties or thirties with COVID-19, enrolled during active disease. Here the CDR3 reads CASSDRLLATRTDTQYF. The DNA of the CDR3 is TGTGCCAGCAGTGACCGCTTATTAGCAACTCGCACAGATACGCAGTATTTT.